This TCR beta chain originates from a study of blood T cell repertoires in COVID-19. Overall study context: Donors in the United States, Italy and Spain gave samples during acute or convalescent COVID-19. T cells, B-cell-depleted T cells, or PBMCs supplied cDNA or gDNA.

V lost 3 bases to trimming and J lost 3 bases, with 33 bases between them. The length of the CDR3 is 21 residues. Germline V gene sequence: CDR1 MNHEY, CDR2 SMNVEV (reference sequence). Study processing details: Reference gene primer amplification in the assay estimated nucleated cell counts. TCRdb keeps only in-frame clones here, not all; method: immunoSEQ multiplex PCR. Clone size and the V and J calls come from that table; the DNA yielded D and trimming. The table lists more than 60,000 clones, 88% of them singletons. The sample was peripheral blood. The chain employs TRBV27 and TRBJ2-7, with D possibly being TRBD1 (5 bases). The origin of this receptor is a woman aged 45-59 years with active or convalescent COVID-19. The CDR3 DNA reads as TGTGCCAGCAGTTTGTTCCCTCTTGCGGCAGGGCCCTACGCTTCTTTCTACGAGCAGTACTTC. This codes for CASSLFPLAAGPYASFYEQYF.